The 22 T cell receptor beta chains reported below all come from one sample, sequenced in a study of blood T cell repertoires in COVID-19. The repertoire was sequenced with immunoSEQ multiplex PCR; TCRdb's copy has only in-frame clones and lacks some. The top ten clones hold approximately 4.9% of a sample with about 160,000 clones, 92% of them seen once. The sample comprised peripheral blood. Receptor source: a man in his thirties or forties with COVID-19, enrolled during active disease.

The chain uses TRBV11-3 and TRBJ2-1; 16 positions match TRBD2. With 5 bases clipped from V and 0 bases from J, the junction kept 4 bases outside the gene matches. The CDR3 sequence is 18 residues long. CDR1 and CDR2 (germline): SGHNT, YENEEA. DNA of the CDR3: TGTGCCAGCAGCCGGGGACTAGCGGGAGGGTCCTCCTACAATGAGCAGTTCTTC. This translates into CASSRGLAGGSSYNEQFF.

This clone has more than one count but fewer than ten. This chain links TRBV23-1 with TRBJ2-7; 8 bases agree with TRBD1. TRBV23-1 falls under the ORF class, with uncertain function. This CDR3 contains 16 residues. V gave up 7 bases and J gave up 5 bases; unmatched junction bases: 16. The CDR3 here is CASTHRRAGGEHEQYF. The CDR3 region has the DNA TGCGCCAGCACCCATCGTCGGGCAGGGGGCGAACACGAGCAGTACTTC.

J is TRBJ1-2 and V is TRBV21-1; the D call TRBD1 from the table was never checked on the DNA. TRBV21-1 is an annotated pseudogene. The CDR3 has 15 residues. Written as DNA, the CDR3 is TGTGCCAGCAGCAACCGGGACAGGGTGAAGGATGGCTACACCTTC. This gives the protein CASSNRDRVKDGYTF.

This clone was seen only once. This chain uses TRBV7-2 with TRBJ2-7, with 7 bases lining up with TRBD2. With 2 bases clipped from V and 4 bases from J, the junction kept 8 bases outside the gene matches. Germline loops: CDR1 SGHTA, CDR2 FQGNSA. CDR3 size: 15 residues. CDR3 DNA sequence: TGTGCCAGCAGCTTACGACCCTGGCGGGAGTACGAGCAGTACTTC. Translating gives CASSLRPWREYEQYF.

This clone was seen a few times. This CDR3 is also generated by other DNA sequences in the sample. This chain links TRBV5-1 with TRBJ1-5, with D perhaps TRBD1 (5 bases). CDR1 and CDR2 (germline): SGHRS, YFSETQ. The V gene lost 3 bases and the J gene lost 4 bases, with 11 bases spanning the gap. The CDR3 sequence is 14 residues long. The DNA of the CDR3 is TGCGCCAGCAGCTGGGGAGGGGATAATCAGCCCCAGCATTTT. It codes for CASSWGGDNQPQHF.

The rearrangement links TRBV15 to TRBJ2-7; 9 bases are a match to TRBD1. In germline, CDR1 is LNHNV, CDR2 YYDKDF (reference sequence). The ends lost 1 base at V and 2 bases at J; junction bases unmatched: 3. CDR3 size: 15 residues. CDR3: CATSRARTGAYEQYF. The CDR3 DNA reads as TGTGCCACCAGCAGAGCCCGGACAGGGGCCTACGAGCAGTACTTC.

V gene TRBV5-4 combines with J gene TRBJ1-1, with D possibly TRBD1 on 6 matching bases. The CDR3 loop spans 12 amino acids. V was clipped by 4 bases and J by 4 bases, with 8 bases between them. Looked up from germline, CDR1 is SGHNT and CDR2 is YYREEE (reference sequence). The CDR3: CASSLQGTEAFF. CDR3 DNA: TGTGCCAGCAGCCTACAGGGCACTGAAGCTTTCTTT.

The chain combines TRBV5-1 with TRBJ1-4; a possible D gene is TRBD1 (5 bases). The CDR3 loop spans 17 amino acids. CDR1 is SGHRS, CDR2 YFSETQ, per germline. Between the trimmed V and J ends, which lost 0 bases and 8 bases, there was a span of 20 bases. CDR3 protein: CASSLGAQGAFEEKLFF. Written as DNA, the CDR3 is TGCGCCAGCAGCTTGGGGGCCCAAGGGGCCTTTGAGGAAAAACTGTTTTTT. The entire variable domain, with the rest obtained from reference TRBV5-1 and TRBJ1-4, is as follows: KAGVTQTPRYLIKTRGQQVTLSCSPISGHRSVSWYQQTPGQGLQFLFEYFSETQRNKGNFPGRFSGRQFSNSRSEMNVSTLELGDSALYLCASSLGAQGAFEEKLFFGSGTQLSVL.

J is TRBJ2-1 and V is TRBV5-1; 8 bases are shared with TRBD2. CDR3 length equals 15 residues. Germline assignment: CDR1 SGHRS and CDR2 YFSETQ. The V segment lost 1 base and the J segment 7 bases; nucleotides outside the gene matches: 7. Written as DNA, the CDR3 is TGCGCCAGCAGCTTGTCGGCGGGGGGAAAGAATGAGCAGTTCTTC. Translation gives CASSLSAGGKNEQFF.

This clone was observed a single time. Written as DNA, the CDR3 is TGTGCCAGCAGCCAAGATCCGCTCGCGGGTGGCTACACCTTC. Translating gives CASSQDPLAGGYTF. The chain joins TRBV3-1 (or the pseudogene TRBV3-2) to TRBJ1-2, with D unclear. V lost 0 bases to trimming and J lost 7 bases, with 12 bases between them. This CDR3 has 14 amino acids. CDR1 is LGHDT and CDR2 is YNNKEL in the germline V gene (reference sequence).

The chain joins TRBV7-6 to TRBJ2-7; tentative D call: TRBD2 (5 bases). The CDR3 sequence is 16 residues long. Trimming stripped 1 base from V and 0 bases from J, with 13 bases between. CDR1 SGHVS and CDR2 FNYEAQ come from the germline V gene. The CDR3 DNA sequence: TGTGCCAGCAGCTTAGTCGCGGGCTTAAGCTCCTACGAGCAGTACTTC. Translation gives CASSLVAGLSSYEQYF.

The V and J genes are TRBV4-1 and TRBJ2-2, with TRBD2 as a possible D gene (6 bases). The germline CDR1 and CDR2 sequences are MGHRA and YSYEKL. CDR3 length equals 19 residues. The V end lost 1 base, the J end lost 3 bases, and 21 bases lay between the germline ends. For the CDR3, the DNA is TGCGCCAGCAGCCAAGGAGGAGGGATAAACGCGGTGGACACCGGGGAGCTGTTTTTT. Its translation is CASSQGGGINAVDTGELFF.

The rearrangement uses TRBV6-2 or TRBV6-3 and TRBJ2-5, with no clear D. CDR3 length equals 14 residues. CDR1 is MNHEY, CDR2 SVGEGT, per germline. V was trimmed by 5 bases and J by 5 bases, leaving 15 bases between them. The CDR3 loop reads CASSPSLREETQYF. CDR3 nucleotide sequence: TGTGCCAGCAGTCCCTCCCTTCGAGAGGAGACCCAGTACTTC.

This rearrangement joins TRBV13 to TRBJ1-2; maybe TRBD1 (6 bases). Germline loops: CDR1 PRHDT, CDR2 FYEKMQ (reference sequence). Trimming stripped 0 bases from V and 5 bases from J, with 10 bases between. This CDR3 is built from 14 residues. CDR3 sequence: CASSLGTGDYGYTF. The CDR3 bases are TGTGCCAGCAGCTTAGGGACAGGTGATTATGGCTACACCTTC.

V usage is TRBV6-1 and J usage is TRBJ1-2; 9 bases are a match to TRBD1. The CDR3 is 18 amino acids. V lost 6 bases, J lost 6 bases, and 20 bases stayed unmatched. Germline CDR1 and CDR2: MNHNS and SASEGT. The CDR3 protein is CASSELTRGQGKYHGYTF. DNA for the CDR3: TGTGCCAGCAGCGAACTAACCCGCGGACAGGGGAAGTATCATGGCTACACCTTC.

V and J are TRBV15 and TRBJ2-1; D not certain. The CDR3 runs 13 residues. Trimming pared 5 bases from V and 4 bases from J, leaving 9 bases between. Germline V gene lookup returns CDR1 LNHNV and CDR2 YYDKDF (reference sequence). The CDR3 DNA is TGTGCCACCAGCGTGTCGAGGTACAATGAGCAGTTCTTC. Translation: CATSVSRYNEQFF. Variable domain in full (rest from reference TRBV15 and TRBJ2-1): DAMVIQNPRYQVTQFGKPVTLSCSQTLNHNVMYWYQQKSSQAPKLLFHYYDKDFNNEADTPDNFQSRRPNTSFCFLDIRSPGLGDTAMYLCATSVSRYNEQFFGPGTRLTVL.

The chain joins TRBV7-9 to TRBJ2-7; 8 nucleotides line up with TRBD1. CDR1 is SEHNR, CDR2 FQNEAQ, per germline (reference sequence). The CDR3 has 12 amino acids. Losses at the gene ends were 8 bases for V and 5 bases for J; bases not matched to a gene: 5. CDR3 coding DNA: TGTGCCAGCGGGGCAGGGGGCAACGAGCAGTACTTC. Amino acids: CASGAGGNEQYF.

The chain couples TRBV28 to TRBJ2-1, with 12 nucleotides matching TRBD2. The CDR3 runs to 16 residues. CDR1 is MDHEN, CDR2 SYDVKM, per germline. V trimming: 2 bases; J trimming: 4 bases; junction bases outside the gene matches: 3. CDR3 residues: CASSLLGTSGYNEQFF. DNA for the CDR3: TGTGCCAGCAGTTTACTTGGGACTAGCGGGTACAATGAGCAGTTCTTC. The full variable domain, rest sourced from reference TRBV28 and TRBJ2-1, is DVKVTQSSRYLVKRTGEKVFLECVQDMDHENMFWYRQDPGLGLRLIYFSYDVKMKEKGDIPEGYSVSREKKERFSLILESASTNQTSMYLCASSLLGTSGYNEQFFGPGTRLTVL.

J is TRBJ2-3 and V is TRBV28; 12 bases fit TRBD2. After removal of 2 bases from V and 5 bases from J, the junction contained 5 bases not matched to a gene. The CDR3 is made up of 16 amino acids. Per germline, CDR1 MDHEN and CDR2 SYDVKM. The CDR3 DNA reads as TGTGCCAGCAGTTTAGGGGCTAGCGGGAGGGGAGATACGCAGTATTTT. It specifies CASSLGASGRGDTQYF.

This clone was seen a single time. The rearrangement uses TRBV28 and TRBJ1-4; D remains unclear. Germline lookup yields CDR1 MDHEN and CDR2 SYDVKM. The length of the CDR3 is 11 residues. The V and J ends lost 7 bases and 4 bases respectively, with 4 bases between them. CDR3 coding DNA: TGTGCCAGCACCTATAATGAAAAACTGTTTTTT. Encoded protein: CASTYNEKLFF.

The rearrangement links TRBV19 to TRBJ1-6; possibly TRBD1 for D (5 bases). V was shortened by 5 bases and J by 2 bases, with 16 bases between the two germline ends. The CDR3 runs 17 residues. The V gene's germline CDR1 is LNHDA and CDR2 SQIVND (reference sequence). CDR3 amino acids: CASSARQSTTYNSPLHF. The CDR3 nucleotides read TGTGCCAGTAGTGCACGACAGAGCACCACCTATAATTCACCCCTCCACTTT.

The rearrangement uses TRBV7-9 and TRBJ2-1; TRBD2 aligns across 8 bases. V was clipped by 5 bases and J by 6 bases; unmatched bases: 15. CDR3 length: 17 amino acids. Per germline, CDR1 SEHNR and CDR2 FQNEAQ (reference sequence). The CDR3 coding sequence is TGTGCCAGCAGCCCCCGCGGGGGGTCGAAGCAGGGCAATGAGCAGTTCTTC. Its protein is CASSPRGGSKQGNEQFF. Looking up the rest from reference TRBV7-9 and TRBJ2-1 gives the full variable domain: DTGVSQNPRHKITKRGQNVTFRCDPISEHNRLYWYRQTLGQGPEFLTYFQNEAQLEKSRLLSDRFSAERPKGSFSTLEIQRTEQGDSAMYLCASSPRGGSKQGNEQFFGPGTRLTVL.